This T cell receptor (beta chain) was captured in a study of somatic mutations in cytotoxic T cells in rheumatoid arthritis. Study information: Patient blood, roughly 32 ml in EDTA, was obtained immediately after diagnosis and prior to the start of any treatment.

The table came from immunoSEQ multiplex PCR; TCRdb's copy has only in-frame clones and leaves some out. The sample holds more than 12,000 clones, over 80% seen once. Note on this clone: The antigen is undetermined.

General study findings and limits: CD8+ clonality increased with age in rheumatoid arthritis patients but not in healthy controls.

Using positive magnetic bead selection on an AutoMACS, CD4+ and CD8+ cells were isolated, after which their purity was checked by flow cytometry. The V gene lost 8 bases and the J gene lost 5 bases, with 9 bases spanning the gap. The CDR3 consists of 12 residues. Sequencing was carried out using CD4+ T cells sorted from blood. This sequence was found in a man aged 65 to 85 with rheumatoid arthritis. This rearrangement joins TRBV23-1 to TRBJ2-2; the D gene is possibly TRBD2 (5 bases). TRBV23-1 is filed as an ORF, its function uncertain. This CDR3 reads CASLRVTGELFF. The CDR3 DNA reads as TGCGCCAGCTTGCGGGTTACCGGGGAGCTGTTTTTT.